One and the same sample provided the 18 T cell receptor beta chains below, sequenced in a study of blood T cell repertoires in COVID-19. TCRdb's table, derived via immunoSEQ multiplex PCR, lists solely in-frame clones and lacks some. The sample includes about 250,000 clones, almost 85% of them seen just once. The source material was peripheral blood. The source of these receptors is a man aged 50 to 60 with active or convalescent COVID-19.

V is TRBV19 and J is TRBJ2-7; 7 bases align to TRBD1. J gave up 0 bases and V 3 bases, and 5 bases lay outside the gene matches. Germline V gives CDR1 LNHDA, CDR2 SQIVND (reference sequence). CDR3 length: 15 residues. CDR3 residues: CASSISGQSSYEQYF. The CDR3 region has the DNA TGTGCCAGTAGTATTTCGGGACAGAGCTCCTACGAGCAGTACTTC.

V and J are TRBV29-1 and TRBJ2-1; the D gene is possibly TRBD2 (5 bases). In germline, CDR1 is SQVTM, CDR2 ANQGSEA. Trimming pared 4 bases from V and 9 bases from J, leaving 16 bases between. The CDR3 spans 13 residues. This CDR3 is CSVGFEGVVEQFF. The CDR3 region has the DNA TGCAGCGTTGGATTTGAGGGAGTGGTTGAGCAGTTCTTC.

This chain uses TRBV6-5 with TRBJ2-1, with a tentative D call TRBD1 (5 bases). This CDR3 region has 16 residues. The V gene lost 0 bases and the J gene lost 0 bases, with 9 bases spanning the gap. Germline CDR1 is MNHEY and CDR2 is SVGAGI. The CDR3 DNA sequence: TGTGCCAGCAGTTACTCAGGGGCGAGCTCCTACAATGAGCAGTTCTTC. This gives the protein CASSYSGASSYNEQFF.

The rearrangement uses TRBV3-1 (or the pseudogene TRBV3-2) and TRBJ2-4; D not certain. The germline V gene encodes CDR1 LGHDT and CDR2 YNNKEL (reference sequence). The CDR3 has 16 amino acids. Deletions cut 0 bases from V and 4 bases from J, with 13 bases between. CDR3 bases: TGTGCCAGCAGCCAAGAGGGCCTTCACGTTAAAAACATTCAGTACTTC. As protein: CASSQEGLHVKNIQYF.

This chain joins TRBV30 and TRBJ2-2; 12 bases are shared with TRBD2. Germline V gives CDR1 GTSNPN, CDR2 SVGIG (reference sequence). Losses at the gene ends were 0 bases for V and 3 bases for J; bases not matched to a gene: 8. CDR3 length equals 18 residues. The CDR3 protein is CAWSVRLAGGPDTGELFF. CDR3 DNA sequence: TGTGCCTGGAGTGTACGCCTAGCGGGAGGGCCCGACACCGGGGAGCTGTTTTTT. Using reference TRBV30 and TRBJ2-2 for the parts outside the CDR3, the full variable domain is SQTIHQWPATLVQPVGSPLSLECTVEGTSNPNLYWYRQAAGRGLQLLFYSVGIGQISSEVPQNLSASRPQDRQFILSSKKLLLSDSGFYLCAWSVRLAGGPDTGELFFGEGSRLTVL.

The chain has TRBV21-1 and TRBJ2-4; the table names TRBD1, a call not compared with the DNA. TRBV21-1 is a known pseudogene. This CDR3 is 20 amino acids long. The CDR3 DNA reads TGTGCCAGCAGCCAATCGGAGGGGGACAGGGAAAAACTAGCCAAAAACATTCAGTACTTC. It specifies CASSQSEGDREKLAKNIQYF.

This chain links TRBV11-2 with TRBJ1-5, with 10 bases matching TRBD1. Trimming at V came to 2 bases and at J to 4 bases, leaving 2 bases not matched to a gene. Germline values: CDR1 SGHAT, CDR2 FQNNGV. The CDR3 consists of 15 residues. For the CDR3, the DNA is TGTGCCAGCAGCTTAAGGGGACAGGGGAATCAGCCCCAGCATTTT. Protein product: CASSLRGQGNQPQHF.

This clone has more than one count but fewer than ten. The chain uses TRBV5-1 and TRBJ2-7, with 7 bases that match TRBD2. The CDR3 contains 16 residues. V shed 0 bases and J 0 bases; nucleotides not matched to a gene: 6. In germline, CDR1 is SGHRS, CDR2 YFSETQ. DNA of the CDR3: TGCGCCAGCAGCTTGGGGGGCGGCGGGAGCTCCTACGAGCAGTACTTC. It codes for CASSLGGGGSSYEQYF.

The chain is built from TRBV19 and TRBJ1-1; D is possibly TRBD1 (5 bases). Germline V gene lookup returns CDR1 LNHDA and CDR2 SQIVND (reference sequence). This CDR3 spans 14 amino acids. V was trimmed by 1 base and J by 4 bases, leaving 10 bases between them. CDR3 loop: CASSIVRGSTEAFF. CDR3 in DNA: TGTGCCAGTAGTATAGTTAGGGGAAGCACTGAAGCTTTCTTT.

The chain joins TRBV2 to TRBJ1-1; 8 bases are a match to TRBD1. V trimming: 6 bases; J trimming: 7 bases; junction bases outside the gene matches: 7. Germline lookup yields CDR1 SNHLY and CDR2 FYNNEI. There are 13 residues in the CDR3. CDR3 loop: CASRKTGVGEAFF. CDR3 in DNA: TGTGCCAGCAGGAAGACAGGGGTGGGTGAAGCTTTCTTT.

V usage is TRBV19 and J usage is TRBJ2-3; 7 bases match TRBD1. Germline loops: CDR1 LNHDA, CDR2 SQIVND (reference sequence). Trimming removed 6 bases from V and 2 bases from J; junction bases left unmatched: 8. The CDR3 is 15 amino acids. CDR3 in DNA: TGTGCCAGTAGGAGGACAGGCGGGCCCACAGATACGCAGTATTTT. Residues: CASRRTGGPTDTQYF.

CDR3 nucleotide sequence: TGTGCCAGCAGTTTCCATCAAGTCCGGACACTGAGCACAGATACGCAGTATTTT. Its translation is CASSFHQVRTLSTDTQYF. The chain recombines TRBV28 with TRBJ2-3; the D gene is possibly TRBD1 (5 bases). Germline V gene data show CDR1 as MDHEN and CDR2 as SYDVKM. The ends were cut back, 3 bases at V and 0 bases at J, with 19 bases in the middle. The CDR3 is made up of 18 amino acids.

This clone was detected only once. The gene calls are TRBV5-6 and TRBJ2-1; D possibly corresponds to TRBD2 (5 bases). The CDR3 consists of 15 residues. Germline-derived CDR1 and CDR2 are SGHDT and YYEEEE. Trimming stripped 4 bases from V and 0 bases from J, with 11 bases between. The CDR3 bases are TGTGCCAGCAGCAAGGACGGAGGCTCCTACAATGAGCAGTTCTTC. This codes for CASSKDGGSYNEQFF.

V is TRBV7-2 and J is TRBJ1-5; D might be TRBD1 (5 bases). CDR1 is SGHTA and CDR2 is FQGNSA in the germline V gene. The CDR3 is 15 residues long. V shed 7 bases and J shed 1 base, with 14 bases lying between them. The CDR3 is CASTPDILSNQPQHF. DNA for the CDR3: TGTGCCAGCACCCCGGACATCCTGAGCAATCAGCCCCAGCATTTT.

This chain connects TRBV7-8 to TRBJ2-7, with 9 nucleotides matching TRBD2. J was trimmed by 2 bases and V by 1 base; bases with no gene match: 3. Germline V CDR1 and CDR2: SGHVS, FQNEAQ. This CDR3 is 15 amino acids long. This CDR3 is CASSLGGGRAYEQYF. CDR3 DNA sequence: TGTGCCAGCAGCTTAGGGGGCGGGAGGGCCTACGAGCAGTACTTC.

The rearrangement uses TRBV4-2 and TRBJ2-7; D is uncertain. CDR1 and CDR2 from the germline V gene are LGHNA and YNFKEQ. Trimming removed 0 bases at V and 3 bases at J, with 15 bases between. The CDR3 runs to 16 residues. CDR3 sequence: CASSQDFAESRYEQYF. CDR3 bases: TGTGCCAGCAGCCAAGATTTCGCGGAATCCCGCTACGAGCAGTACTTC.

This clone has just a few counts. V is TRBV3-1 (or the pseudogene TRBV3-2) and J is TRBJ1-2; D remains ambiguous. The CDR3 has 14 amino acids. The V end lost 0 bases, the J end lost 4 bases, and 9 bases lay between the germline ends. The V gene's germline CDR1 is LGHDT and CDR2 YNNKEL (reference sequence). The DNA of the CDR3 is TGTGCCAGCAGCCAAGATCTGGGAGCCTATGGCTACACCTTC. This translates into CASSQDLGAYGYTF.

The chain is built from TRBV6-5 and TRBJ1-1; 7 bases agree with TRBD1. This CDR3 region has 15 residues. CDR1 is MNHEY, CDR2 SVGAGI, per germline. With 5 bases clipped from V and 4 bases from J, the junction kept 10 bases outside the gene matches. CDR3 sequence reads: CASSTVGRGVTEAFF. In DNA, the CDR3 is TGTGCCAGCAGTACCGTGGGCAGGGGGGTCACTGAAGCTTTCTTT.